A single sample gave rise to the 17 T cell receptor beta chains below, sequenced in a study of T cells after yellow fever vaccination. TCRdb re-called the 5' RACE reads through MiXCR, storing one row per CDR3 protein. Of some 110,000 distinct CDR3 sequences in the sample, approximately 8.4% were seen once. The sequencing here drew on CD8+ T cells sorted from PBMCs, taken 45 days after the yellow fever booster vaccination. Receptors were obtained from a young man who received the YFV17D yellow fever vaccine.

This clonotype was counted only a few times. The chain recombines TRBV7-9 with TRBJ1-3; a weak D match, TRBD1 (5 bases). V was clipped by 3 bases and J by 0 bases, with 12 bases between them. CDR1 is SEHNR and CDR2 is FQNEAQ in the germline V gene (reference sequence). The CDR3 spans 16 residues. The CDR3 region is CASSFPDSPSGNTIYF. The CDR3 nucleotides read TGTGCCAGCAGCTTCCCAGACAGCCCCTCTGGAAACACCATATATTTT.

The V gene is TRBV7-6, the J gene TRBJ1-5; TRBD1 matches 8 bases. V was pared by 5 bases and J by 5 bases, with 8 bases of the junction left unmatched. Germline V gives CDR1 SGHVS, CDR2 FNYEAQ. The CDR3 contains 15 residues. DNA of the CDR3: TGTGCCAGCAGCCGGACAGGGAGGGGAGATCAGCCCCAGCATTTT. It yields the protein CASSRTGRGDQPQHF. Filled out from reference TRBV7-6 and TRBJ1-5, the complete variable domain reads GAGVSQSPRYKVTKRGQDVALRCDPISGHVSLYWYRQALGQGPEFLTYFNYEAQQDKSGLPNDRFSAERPEGSISTLTIQRTEQRDSAMYRCASSRTGRGDQPQHFGDGTRLSIL.

The rearrangement uses TRBV5-1 and TRBJ1-1; TRBD1 matches 7 bases. The CDR3 totals 14 residues. Per the germline V gene, CDR1 is SGHRS and CDR2 is YFSETQ. J lost 4 bases, V lost 0 bases, and 3 bases had no gene match. Here the CDR3 reads CASSLADRATEAFF. CDR3 in DNA: TGCGCCAGCAGCTTGGCCGACAGGGCCACTGAAGCTTTCTTT.

This clonotype was counted ten times or more. The rearrangement joins TRBV6-5 to TRBJ2-3; perhaps TRBD2 as D (5 bases). The V gene lost 6 bases and the J gene lost 5 bases, with 15 bases spanning the gap. Germline CDR1 reads MNHEY; CDR2 reads SVGAGI. The CDR3 has 14 residues. The CDR3 sequence is CASRSSTGLDTQYF. As DNA, the CDR3 is TGTGCCAGCAGATCTTCCACCGGACTAGATACGCAGTATTTT.

Note on this clonotype: A read error may explain this, as a much larger clone is one base away. V and J are TRBV27 and TRBJ2-7, with 10 bases lining up with TRBD2. CDR1 and CDR2 from the germline V gene are MNHEY and SMNVEV (reference sequence). This CDR3 region has 15 residues. CDR3 nucleotide sequence: TGTGCCAGCAGTTCTGTGCCTAGCGGGAGCTACAAGCAGTACTTC. This sequence encodes CASSSVPSGSYKQYF.

This clonotype was seen a handful of times. This rearrangement joins TRBV9 to TRBJ2-6; the D is unclear. CDR3 length: 16 residues. V was shortened by 4 bases and J by 4 bases, with 15 bases between the two germline ends. Germline values: CDR1 SGDLS, CDR2 YYNGEE. Here the CDR3 reads CASSHRTVTGANVLTF. The CDR3, as DNA: TGTGCCAGCAGCCACAGAACAGTAACCGGGGCCAACGTCCTGACTTTC.

This clonotype has ten or more counts. The chain recombines TRBV6-5 with TRBJ2-7; D is possibly TRBD1 (6 bases). The CDR3 is 13 residues long. Germline CDR1 is MNHEY and CDR2 is SVGAGI. Between the trimmed V and J ends, which lost 2 bases and 2 bases, there was a span of 7 bases. Here the CDR3 DNA reads TGTGCCAGCAGTTACACAGGGACCTACGAGCAGTACTTC. Its protein product is CASSYTGTYEQYF.

Relative to its sample, this clonotype is medium-sized. V is TRBV5-1 and J is TRBJ2-7; D unclear. Germline-derived CDR1 and CDR2 are SGHRS and YFSETQ. The CDR3 contains 15 residues. V was pared by 0 bases and J by 4 bases, with 14 bases between. CDR3 in amino acids: CASSLALYGVYEQYF. Written as DNA, the CDR3 is TGCGCCAGCAGCTTGGCCCTTTATGGGGTGTACGAGCAGTACTTC.

This clonotype was seen ten or more times. This chain links TRBV12-3 or TRBV12-4 with TRBJ2-1, with 10 bases aligning to TRBD2. The CDR3 consists of 15 residues. V lost 2 bases and J lost 6; bases outside the gene matches: 4. CDR3 region: CASSLLLAGFNEQFF. The CDR3, as DNA: TGTGCCAGCAGTTTATTACTAGCGGGGTTCAATGAGCAGTTCTTC.

The gene calls are TRBV30 and TRBJ2-7; the D gene is possibly TRBD2 (6 bases). The V end lost 5 bases, the J end lost 0 bases, and 11 bases lay between the germline ends. Germline V CDR1 and CDR2: GTSNPN, SVGIG (reference sequence). This CDR3 region has 13 residues. The CDR3 DNA reads TGTGCCTGGCAAGGAGGGCACTCCTACGAGCAGTACTTC. The encoded protein is CAWQGGHSYEQYF.

This clonotype was seen many times. The CDR3 loop is CASSPTQYF. The CDR3 DNA reads as TGTGCCAGCTCCCCGACCCAGTACTTC. The genes are TRBV18 and TRBJ2-5; D gene ambiguous. Germline CDR1 KGHSH, CDR2 LQKENI. Trimming took 6 bases from V and 7 from J, leaving 3 bases between them. The CDR3 loop spans 9 amino acids.

There are many counts of this clonotype. The CDR3 DNA is TGCAGTGCTAGAGATGGGTCCGAGACCCAGTACTTC. Translated: CSARDGSETQYF. The chain carries TRBV20-1 and TRBJ2-5; no definite D call. CDR3 length equals 12 residues. The V end lost 0 bases, the J end lost 5 bases, and 7 bases lay between the germline ends. Germline values: CDR1 DFQATT, CDR2 SNEGSKA (reference sequence).

There are many counts of this clonotype. This rearrangement joins TRBV29-1 to TRBJ2-2; D may be TRBD2 (5 bases). Germline V gene data show CDR1 as SQVTM and CDR2 as ANQGSEA. The CDR3 is 13 residues long. V lost 6 bases, J lost 7 bases, and 15 bases lay in between. The CDR3 reads CSVGEGFGGELFF. The CDR3 DNA is TGCAGCGTCGGAGAGGGATTCGGCGGGGAGCTGTTTTTT.

This clonotype was recorded at least ten times. The gene calls are TRBV3-1 and TRBJ1-1, with a weak D call TRBD1 (5 bases). With 0 bases removed from V and 5 bases from J, the gap between germline ends came to 16 bases. Germline CDR1 is LGHDT and CDR2 is YNNKEL (reference sequence). CDR3 length: 16 residues. As DNA, the CDR3 is TGTGCCAGCAGCCAAGATCACTCAGGGCGGGATACTGAAGCTTTCTTT. Its translation is CASSQDHSGRDTEAFF.

This clonotype has ten or more counts. The chain links TRBV20-1 to TRBJ1-4, with D uncertain. CDR1 is DFQATT, CDR2 SNEGSKA, per germline (reference sequence). CDR3 length equals 13 residues. V lost 3 bases and J lost 8, with 13 bases in between. In nucleotides, the CDR3 is TGCAGTGCTAGGACCGGGATGGGCGAAAAACTGTTTTTT. Its protein is CSARTGMGEKLFF.

This clonotype has at least ten counts. The chain joins TRBV5-1 to TRBJ2-1; 12 bases are a match to TRBD2. CDR1 and CDR2 from the germline V gene are SGHRS and YFSETQ. Trimming removed 1 base from V and 9 bases from J; junction bases left unmatched: 11. The CDR3 is 17 residues long. CDR3 sequence: CASSLRGLAGPRGEQFF. The CDR3 DNA follows: TGCGCCAGCAGCTTGCGGGGACTAGCGGGTCCACGGGGTGAGCAGTTCTTC.

This rearrangement joins TRBV5-6 to TRBJ1-6, with 7 nucleotides matching TRBD1. Germline V CDR1 and CDR2: SGHDT, YYEEEE. The CDR3 loop spans 16 amino acids. After removal of 2 bases from V and 0 bases from J, the junction contained 2 bases not matched to a gene. The CDR3 DNA is TGTGCCAGCAGCTTCGGGGACAGCTCCTATAATTCACCCCTCCACTTT. Its protein product is CASSFGDSSYNSPLHF.